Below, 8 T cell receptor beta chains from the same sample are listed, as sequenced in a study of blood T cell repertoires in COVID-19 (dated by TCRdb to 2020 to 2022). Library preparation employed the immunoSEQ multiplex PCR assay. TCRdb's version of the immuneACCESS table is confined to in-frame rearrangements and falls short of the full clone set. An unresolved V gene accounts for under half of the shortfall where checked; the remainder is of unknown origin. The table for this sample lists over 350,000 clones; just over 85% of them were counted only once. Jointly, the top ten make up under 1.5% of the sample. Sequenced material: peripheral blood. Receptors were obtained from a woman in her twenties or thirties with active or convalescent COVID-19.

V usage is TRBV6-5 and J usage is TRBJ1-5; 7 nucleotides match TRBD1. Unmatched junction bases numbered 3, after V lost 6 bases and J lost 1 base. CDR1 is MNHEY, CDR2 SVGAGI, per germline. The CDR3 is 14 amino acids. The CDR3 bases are TGTGCCAGCAGGAAGACAGGGAGCAATCAGCCCCAGCATTTT. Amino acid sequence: CASRKTGSNQPQHF.

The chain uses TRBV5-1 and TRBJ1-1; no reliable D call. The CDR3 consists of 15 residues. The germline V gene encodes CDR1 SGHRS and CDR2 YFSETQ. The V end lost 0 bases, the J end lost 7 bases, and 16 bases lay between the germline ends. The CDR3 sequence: CASSLDFLTTGEAFF. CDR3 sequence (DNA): TGCGCCAGCAGCTTGGATTTCTTGACAACTGGTGAAGCTTTCTTT. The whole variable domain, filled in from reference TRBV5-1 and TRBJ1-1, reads KAGVTQTPRYLIKTRGQQVTLSCSPISGHRSVSWYQQTPGQGLQFLFEYFSETQRNKGNFPGRFSGRQFSNSRSEMNVSTLELGDSALYLCASSLDFLTTGEAFFGQGTRLTVV.

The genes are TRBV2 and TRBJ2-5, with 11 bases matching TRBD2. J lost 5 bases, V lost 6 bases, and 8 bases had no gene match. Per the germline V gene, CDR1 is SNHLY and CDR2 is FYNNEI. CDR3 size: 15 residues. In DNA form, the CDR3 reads TGTGCCAGCAGCCGACCGGGACTAGCGGTGGAGACCCAGTACTTC. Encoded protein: CASSRPGLAVETQYF.

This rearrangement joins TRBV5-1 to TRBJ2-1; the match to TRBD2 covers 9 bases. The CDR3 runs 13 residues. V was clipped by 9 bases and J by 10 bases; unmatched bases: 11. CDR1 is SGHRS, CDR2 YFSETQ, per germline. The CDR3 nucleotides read TGCGCCACAGAGCGGGGGGCTCGGCCGGAGCAGTTCTTC. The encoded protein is CATERGARPEQFF.

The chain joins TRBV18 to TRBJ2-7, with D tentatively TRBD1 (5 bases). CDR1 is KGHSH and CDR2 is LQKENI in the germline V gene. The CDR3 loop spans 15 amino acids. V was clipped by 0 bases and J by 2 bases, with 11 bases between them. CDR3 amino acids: CASSPPVAGPYEQYF. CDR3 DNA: TGTGCCAGCTCACCACCGGTGGCAGGGCCCTACGAGCAGTACTTC.

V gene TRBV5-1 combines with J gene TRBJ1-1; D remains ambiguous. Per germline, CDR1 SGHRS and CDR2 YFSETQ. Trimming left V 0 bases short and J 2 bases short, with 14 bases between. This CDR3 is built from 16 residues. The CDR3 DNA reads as TGCGCCAGCAGCTTGGGGATCGGAGGGCCCAACACTGAAGCTTTCTTT. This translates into CASSLGIGGPNTEAFF.

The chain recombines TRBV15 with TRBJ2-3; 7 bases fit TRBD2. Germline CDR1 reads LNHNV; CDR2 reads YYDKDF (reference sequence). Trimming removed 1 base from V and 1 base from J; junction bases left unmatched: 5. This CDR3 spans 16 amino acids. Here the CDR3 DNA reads TGTGCCACCAGCAGAGTTATAGCGGGTGGCACAGATACGCAGTATTTT. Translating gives CATSRVIAGGTDTQYF.

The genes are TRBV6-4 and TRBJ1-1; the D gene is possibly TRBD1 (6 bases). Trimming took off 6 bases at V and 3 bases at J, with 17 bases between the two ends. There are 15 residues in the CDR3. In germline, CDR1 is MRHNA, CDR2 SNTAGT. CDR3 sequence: CASRKTGRRDTEAFF. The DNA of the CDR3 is TGTGCCAGCAGAAAGACAGGCCGTCGGGACACTGAAGCTTTCTTT.